This T cell receptor beta chain emerged from a study of T cells after yellow fever vaccination. The wider study: SMART-Seq v4 Ultra Low Input served to prepare low-cell-number fractions. General study points: Post-booster reappearance was seen for most primary-vaccination clones (96% CD4, about 90% CD8). The study noted that FACS-sorted repertoires could contain abundant clonotypes contaminating from the bulk population.

MiXCR, run by TCRdb on the 5' RACE reads, gives a single entry per CDR3 protein. Of about 630,000 distinct CDR3 sequences listed, more than 9% were seen once; the top ten hold just under 15%. This clonotype was detected only once. Antigen: not known. V lost 2 bases and J 6 bases, leaving 13 bases between the germline ends. The germline V gene has CDR1 SGHTA and CDR2 FQGNSA. The CDR3 runs to 15 residues. The chain is built from TRBV7-2 and TRBJ2-2; D possibly uses TRBD1 or TRBD2 (5 bases each). The sequenced sample was PBMCs, obtained on the day of the yellow fever booster vaccination. The source is a man aged 30 to 39 who received the YFV17D yellow fever vaccine. CDR3 region: CASSLLRGPAGELFF. CDR3 DNA sequence: TGTGCCAGCAGCTTACTGAGGGGCCCAGCCGGGGAGCTGTTTTTT.